The next 9 T cell receptor beta chains were all read from a single sample in a study of cytomegalovirus exposure and HLA in healthy donors. The PCR made use of 60 Vbeta and 13 Jbeta primers. Generated by immunoSEQ multiplex PCR, the TCRdb table keeps only in-frame clones and is missing some. Found here are 200,000 or so clones; the top ten clones hold approximately 0.74%. The sequenced sample consisted of PBMCs. These receptors were taken from a boy aged 5-17 years in good health and CMV-seronegative.

The genes are TRBV6-6 and TRBJ2-7, with a weak D call TRBD2 (6 bases). V lost 7 bases to trimming and J lost 3 bases, with 13 bases between them. The CDR3 loop spans 13 amino acids. In germline, CDR1 is MNHNY, CDR2 SVGAGI (reference sequence). CDR3 amino acids: CASTRFGGYEQYF. CDR3 nucleotides: TGTGCCAGCACTCGGTTCGGGGGCTACGAGCAGTACTTC.

The genes are TRBV30 and TRBJ2-7, with D tentatively TRBD1 (5 bases). V lost 8 bases and J 7 bases, leaving 24 bases between the germline ends. Per the germline V gene, CDR1 is GTSNPN and CDR2 is SVGIG (reference sequence). The CDR3 has 14 residues. The CDR3 DNA reads TGTGCCCTAATAGTAGGACAACGGCTTCGGGAGCAGTACTTC. It translates to CALIVGQRLREQYF. The whole variable domain, filled in from reference TRBV30 and TRBJ2-7, reads SQTIHQWPATLVQPVGSPLSLECTVEGTSNPNLYWYRQAAGRGLQLLFYSVGIGQISSEVPQNLSASRPQDRQFILSSKKLLLSDSGFYLCALIVGQRLREQYFGPGTRLTVT.

V gene TRBV2 combines with J gene TRBJ1-4; D is unresolved. The CDR3 consists of 17 residues. Germline lookup yields CDR1 SNHLY and CDR2 FYNNEI. The V end lost 6 bases, the J end lost 0 bases, and 17 bases lay between the germline ends. DNA for the CDR3: TGTGCCAGCAGAGCCTCGCCTAGCCGAGCAACTAATGAAAAACTGTTTTTT. This sequence encodes CASRASPSRATNEKLFF. Looking up the rest from reference TRBV2 and TRBJ1-4 gives the full variable domain: EPEVTQTPSHQVTQMGQEVILRCVPISNHLYFYWYRQILGQKVEFLVSFYNNEISEKSEIFDDQFSVERPDGSNFTLKIRSTKLEDSAMYFCASRASPSRATNEKLFFGSGTQLSVL.

The genes are TRBV9 and TRBJ1-6, with a tentative D call TRBD1 (6 bases). Germline CDR1 is SGDLS and CDR2 is YYNGEE. Trimming removed 4 bases from V and 7 bases from J, with 12 bases in between. CDR3 size: 14 residues. CDR3 sequence: CASSTRQDNSPLHF. The DNA for the CDR3 is TGTGCCAGCAGCACCCGACAGGACAATTCACCCCTCCACTTT.

The V call is TRBV5-6, the J call TRBJ2-7, with 7 nucleotides matching TRBD1. The V gene's germline CDR1 is SGHDT and CDR2 YYEEEE. The CDR3 contains 15 residues. Unmatched junction bases numbered 9, after V lost 0 bases and J lost 6 bases. The CDR3 protein is CASSLARLQGVEQYF. The CDR3 nucleotides read TGTGCCAGCAGCTTGGCCCGGCTCCAGGGGGTCGAGCAGTACTTC.

The chain employs TRBV5-4 and TRBJ2-7, with a possible D match to TRBD2 (6 bases). The CDR3 totals 14 residues. CDR1 and CDR2 (germline): SGHNT, YYREEE (reference sequence). Trimming cost V 5 bases and J 1 base, with 13 bases left between them. The CDR3 DNA sequence: TGTGCCAGCAGATCAGCCGGGGGTTCCTACGAGCAGTACTTC. It codes for CASRSAGGSYEQYF.

The V gene is TRBV9, the J gene TRBJ1-4; D not certain. Germline V gene lookup returns CDR1 SGDLS and CDR2 YYNGEE. Trimming took 1 base from V and 1 from J, leaving 5 bases between them. CDR3 length: 14 residues. For the CDR3, the DNA is TGTGCCAGCAGCGTACGACAAACTAATGAAAAACTGTTTTTT. The encoded protein is CASSVRQTNEKLFF.

This chain joins TRBV2 and TRBJ1-6; D is unresolved. The CDR3 is 15 amino acids. Germline CDR1 is SNHLY and CDR2 is FYNNEI. V was pared by 2 bases and J by 8 bases, with 13 bases between. CDR3 bases: TGTGCCAGCAGTGAACGTCAGACCGGGGATTCACCCCTCCACTTT. Its protein product is CASSERQTGDSPLHF.

The chain recombines TRBV19 with TRBJ1-4; a possible D gene is TRBD1 (5 bases). From germline, CDR1 is LNHDA and CDR2 SQIVND (reference sequence). Trimming shortened V by 5 bases and J by 0 bases, and 7 bases separated the two germline ends. The CDR3 consists of 14 residues. CDR3: CASSSGATNEKLFF. The CDR3 DNA is TGTGCCAGTAGTTCGGGGGCAACTAATGAAAAACTGTTTTTT.